This passage covers 4 T cell receptor beta chains from one sample sequenced in a study of OX40 agonist ivuxolimab in advanced cancers. Method: immunoSEQ multiplex PCR; TCRdb's copy keeps in-frame clones and lacks some. This sample yields about 120,000 clones, of which around 93% are seen a single time; more than 0.15% belongs to the top ten. This specimen was CD4+ or CD8+ T cells sorted from blood, taken in a trial of the OX40 agonist ivuxolimab. These TCRs come from an adult with an advanced solid tumor such as melanoma, head and neck, liver or kidney cancer.

The gene calls are TRBV5-1 and TRBJ2-5; D is perhaps TRBD1 (6 bases). The length of the CDR3 is 15 residues. CDR1 is SGHRS and CDR2 is YFSETQ in the germline V gene. V was pared by 4 bases and J by 7 bases, with 20 bases between. CDR3 DNA: TGCGCCAGCAGCCCGGACAGTGTAACCGCTCGGACCCAGTACTTC. This gives the protein CASSPDSVTARTQYF.

The CDR3 coding sequence is TGTGCCAGCAGCCAAGTGGGCGGGAGGGACGCGGGGGAGCAGTTCTTC. Protein product: CASSQVGGRDAGEQFF. V and J are TRBV4-2 and TRBJ2-1; 9 positions match TRBD2. With 1 base clipped from V and 10 bases from J, the junction kept 11 bases outside the gene matches. Germline CDR1 and CDR2: LGHNA and YNFKEQ. The CDR3 is 16 amino acids.

V is TRBV6-6 and J is TRBJ1-1, with D possibly TRBD1 on 6 matching bases. Between the trimmed V and J ends, which lost 8 bases and 1 base, there was a span of 17 bases. Germline V gene lookup returns CDR1 MNHNY and CDR2 SVGAGI (reference sequence). The CDR3 has 15 amino acids. As DNA, the CDR3 is TGTGCCAGCCGGAACACCGGACAGCCGAACACTGAAGCTTTCTTT. It encodes CASRNTGQPNTEAFF.

The gene calls are TRBV5-1 and TRBJ2-3, with TRBD2 matching over 7 bases. J lost 0 bases, V lost 3 bases, and 7 bases had no gene match. From germline, CDR1 is SGHRS and CDR2 YFSETQ. The CDR3 has 16 residues. This CDR3 is CASSYRTGGSTDTQYF. CDR3 nucleotides: TGCGCCAGCAGCTACCGAACGGGGGGAAGCACAGATACGCAGTATTTT.